These 22 T cell receptor beta chains were all obtained from the same sample, sequenced in a study of T cells in localized non-small cell lung cancer. The table came from immunoSEQ multiplex PCR; TCRdb's copy has only in-frame clones and leaves some out. The sample has tens of thousands of clones; 85% to 90% are singletons. Sample: peripheral blood, taken before any cancer treatment. These receptors were taken from a woman aged 35-75 years with stage I lung adenocarcinoma.

The chain carries TRBV7-9 and TRBJ2-7, with a possible D match to TRBD2 (5 bases). The germline CDR1 and CDR2 sequences are SEHNR and FQNEAQ (reference sequence). With 5 bases removed from V and 5 bases from J, the gap between germline ends came to 19 bases. The CDR3 has 15 amino acids. The CDR3 sequence: CASSNPGYVRDEQYF. The CDR3 region has the DNA TGTGCCAGCAGCAACCCCGGATATGTGCGGGACGAGCAGTACTTC.

This chain joins TRBV21-1 and TRBJ1-3; TRBD1, the table's D call, was not compared with the DNA. TRBV21-1 is a listed pseudogene. This CDR3 contains 15 residues. The CDR3 region is CASSIRTFGGNTIYF. In DNA, the CDR3 is TGTGCCAGCAGCATAAGGACATTCGGGGGAAACACCATATATTTT.

This chain connects TRBV5-8 to TRBJ2-3; 16 bases align to TRBD2. This CDR3 has 17 residues. Germline loops: CDR1 SGHTS, CDR2 YDEGEE. Losses at the gene ends were 5 bases for V and 5 bases for J; bases not matched to a gene: 8. The CDR3 bases are TGTGCCAGCAGTCAGGGACTAGCGGGGGGGCCGATAGATACGCAGTATTTT. This sequence encodes CASSQGLAGGPIDTQYF.

The genes are TRBV20-1 and TRBJ2-1; D is uncertain. This CDR3 is built from 11 residues. The V and J ends lost 0 bases and 9 bases respectively, with 6 bases between them. From germline, CDR1 is DFQATT and CDR2 SNEGSKA (reference sequence). CDR3: CSARDLGEQFF. DNA for the CDR3: TGCAGTGCTAGAGATCTAGGTGAGCAGTTCTTC.

V and J are TRBV5-6 and TRBJ1-1; 8 positions match TRBD1. This CDR3 is built from 13 residues. Trimming cost V 5 bases and J 5 bases; bases outside gene matches: 5. Germline V gene sequence: CDR1 SGHDT, CDR2 YYEEEE. Here the CDR3 reads CASSLTGVTEAFF. The CDR3 region has the DNA TGTGCCAGCAGTCTGACAGGGGTTACTGAAGCTTTCTTT. The variable domain in full, completed from reference TRBV5-6 and TRBJ1-1, reads DAGVTQSPTHLIKTRGQQVTLRCSPKSGHDTVSWYQQALGQGPQFIFQYYEEEERQRGNFPDRFSGHQFPNYSSELNVNALLLGDSALYLCASSLTGVTEAFFGQGTRLTVV.

The chain employs TRBV11-1 and TRBJ2-3, with TRBD1 matching over 7 bases. Unmatched junction bases numbered 8, after V lost 3 bases and J lost 2 bases. Germline CDR1 SGHAT, CDR2 FQDESV (reference sequence). The CDR3 runs to 16 residues. This CDR3 is CASSLSPGQNTDTQYF. CDR3 nucleotides: TGTGCCAGCAGCTTGTCCCCGGGACAGAACACAGATACGCAGTATTTT.

This clone has a single count. The J gene is TRBJ2-3, the V gene TRBV7-7; 14 bases are a match to TRBD2. CDR1 is SSHAT, CDR2 FNYEAQ, per germline (reference sequence). After removal of 5 bases from V and 2 bases from J, the junction contained 3 bases not matched to a gene. This CDR3 is 16 amino acids long. This CDR3 is CASSLGLAGDTDTQYF. The CDR3 region has the DNA TGTGCCAGCAGCCTGGGACTAGCGGGGGACACAGATACGCAGTATTTT. The variable domain in full, completed from reference TRBV7-7 and TRBJ2-3, reads GAGVSQSPRYKVTKRGQDVTLRCDPISSHATLYWYQQALGQGPEFLTYFNYEAQPDKSGLPSDRFSAERPEGSISTLTIQRTEQRDSAMYRCASSLGLAGDTDTQYFGPGTRLTVL.

This rearrangement joins TRBV6-6 to TRBJ1-1; 8 positions agree with TRBD1. Germline assignment: CDR1 MNHNY and CDR2 SVGAGI (reference sequence). The CDR3 is 15 residues long. V shed 0 bases and J 5 bases; nucleotides not matched to a gene: 5. CDR3 DNA sequence: TGTGCCAGCAGTTACTCGGACAGGGTAGGAACTGAAGCTTTCTTT. This encodes CASSYSDRVGTEAFF.

The CDR3 nucleotides are TGTGCCAGCAGCTTAGGATCGGGACGGCGCAATCAGCCCCAGCATTTT. The encoded protein is CASSLGSGRRNQPQHF. The V call is TRBV7-2, the J call TRBJ1-5; TRBD1 might be the D (5 bases). The CDR3 covers 16 residues. V lost 1 base and J lost 2, with 12 bases in between. CDR1 is SGHTA and CDR2 is FQGNSA in the germline V gene.

This chain uses TRBV6-1 with TRBJ2-3; D possibly corresponds to TRBD1 (5 bases). This CDR3 comprises 14 residues. CDR1 and CDR2 from the germline V gene are MNHNS and SASEGT. The V and J ends lost 2 bases and 11 bases respectively, with 17 bases between them. The CDR3 spells CASSESAPTGVQYF. CDR3 sequence (DNA): TGTGCCAGCAGTGAAAGCGCCCCTACAGGAGTGCAGTATTTT.

This clone was detected only a few times. The rearrangement joins TRBV18 to TRBJ1-1; a weak D match, TRBD1 (6 bases). Trimming pared 3 bases from V and 8 bases from J, leaving 10 bases between. The CDR3 is 12 amino acids. Germline CDR1 is KGHSH and CDR2 is LQKENI. CDR3 DNA: TGTGCCAGCTCACCCGGACAGACAGAAGCTTTCTTT. It codes for CASSPGQTEAFF. Based on the CDR3 plus reference TRBV18 and TRBJ1-1, the full variable domain is NAGVMQNPRHLVRRRGQEARLRCSPMKGHSHVYWYRQLPEEGLKFMVYLQKENIIDESGMPKERFSAEFPKEGPSILRIQQVVRGDSAAYFCASSPGQTEAFFGQGTRLTVV.

V is TRBV5-1 and J is TRBJ1-1, with no clear D. The CDR3 is 14 amino acids. Germline loops: CDR1 SGHRS, CDR2 YFSETQ. Between the trimmed V and J ends, which lost 4 bases and 5 bases, there was a span of 15 bases. CDR3 DNA sequence: TGCGCCAGCAGCCCGGGAGTAATATTTACTGAAGCTTTCTTT. Translated, it gives CASSPGVIFTEAFF.

This sequence joins TRBV4-3 and TRBJ2-6, with 10 bases fitting TRBD1. V trimming: 1 base; J trimming: 2 bases; junction bases outside the gene matches: 2. This CDR3 is built from 17 residues. Germline lookup yields CDR1 LGHNA and CDR2 YSLEER. This CDR3 is CASSQGTGGAGANVLTF. The CDR3 nucleotides are TGCGCCAGCAGCCAAGGGACAGGGGGGGCTGGGGCCAACGTCCTGACTTTC.

The rearrangement links TRBV19 to TRBJ1-6; D remains unclear. Germline CDR1 reads LNHDA; CDR2 reads SQIVND (reference sequence). The CDR3 runs to 14 residues. Trimming pared 6 bases from V and 9 bases from J, leaving 15 bases between. The CDR3 sequence is CASSESLGPSPLHF. In nucleotides, the CDR3 is TGTGCCAGTAGCGAGAGTTTAGGGCCTTCACCCCTCCACTTT. Together with reference TRBV19 and TRBJ1-6, the CDR3 gives the full variable domain: DGGITQSPKYLFRKEGQNVTLSCEQNLNHDAMYWYRQDPGQGLRLIYYSQIVNDFQKGDIAEGYSVSREKKESFPLTVTSAQKNPTAFYLCASSESLGPSPLHFGNGTRLTVT.

The chain employs TRBV28 and TRBJ2-1; the match to TRBD2 covers 10 bases. From germline, CDR1 is MDHEN and CDR2 SYDVKM. The CDR3 is 16 residues long. The junction had 8 bases not matched to a gene; V was cut back by 5 bases and J by 4 bases. The CDR3 is CASSPLAGGRYNEQFF. For the CDR3, the DNA is TGTGCCAGCAGTCCGTTAGCGGGGGGCAGGTACAATGAGCAGTTCTTC.

The chain joins TRBV5-4 to TRBJ1-1; D is unclear. Germline V gives CDR1 SGHNT, CDR2 YYREEE (reference sequence). V lost 0 bases and J 6 bases, leaving 12 bases between the germline ends. The CDR3 length is 14 residues. DNA of the CDR3: TGTGCCAGCAGCTTGGTTAGTACCCGTTCTGAAGCTTTCTTT. This codes for CASSLVSTRSEAFF.

The chain employs TRBV18 and TRBJ1-6, with D perhaps matching TRBD1 (6 bases). CDR3 length equals 15 residues. Looked up from germline, CDR1 is KGHSH and CDR2 is LQKENI. Trimming took 2 bases from V and 8 from J, leaving 13 bases between them. CDR3: CASSPDGGLDSPLHF. The CDR3 nucleotides are TGTGCCAGCTCACCAGACGGGGGCCTTGATTCACCCCTCCACTTT.

The V and J genes are TRBV9 and TRBJ1-2, with D possibly matching TRBD1 (6 bases). Trimming pared 3 bases from V and 4 bases from J, leaving 13 bases between. The length of the CDR3 is 14 residues. Germline CDR1 SGDLS, CDR2 YYNGEE. DNA of the CDR3: TGTGCCAGCAGCGGGCGGCAGGGGCCCTATGGCTACACCTTC. It yields the protein CASSGRQGPYGYTF.

The chain joins TRBV30 to TRBJ2-3; D not certain. Germline V gene sequence: CDR1 GTSNPN, CDR2 SVGIG (reference sequence). The CDR3 is made up of 16 amino acids. Trimming took off 2 bases at V and 2 bases at J, with 17 bases between the two ends. CDR3 nucleotide sequence: TGTGCCTGGAGTCTTACAATTACCGCCATCACAGATACGCAGTATTTT. This sequence encodes CAWSLTITAITDTQYF.

This CDR3 reads CASSVGTTGNTEAFF. CDR3 in DNA: TGTGCCAGCAGCGTAGGGACGACAGGAAACACTGAAGCTTTCTTT. V gene TRBV9 combines with J gene TRBJ1-1, with D perhaps matching TRBD1 (6 bases). The CDR3 contains 15 residues. The germline V gene encodes CDR1 SGDLS and CDR2 YYNGEE. V shed 0 bases and J shed 2 bases, with 11 bases lying between them.

V and J are TRBV4-2 and TRBJ2-1; no clear D. V lost 4 bases and J 7 bases, leaving 20 bases between the germline ends. Germline CDR1 is LGHNA and CDR2 is YNFKEQ. The CDR3 runs 16 residues. This CDR3 is CASSPGPNFFPNEQFF. The DNA for the CDR3 is TGTGCCAGCAGCCCAGGCCCAAACTTCTTTCCGAATGAGCAGTTCTTC.

The V gene is TRBV7-9, the J gene TRBJ1-5; no firm D call. V was shortened by 10 bases and J by 0 bases, with 4 bases between the two germline ends. The germline CDR1 and CDR2 sequences are SEHNR and FQNEAQ (reference sequence). The CDR3 spans 11 residues. The CDR3 region is CAKDSNQPQHF. The CDR3 bases are TGTGCCAAGGATAGCAATCAGCCCCAGCATTTT.